Listed below are T cell receptor beta chains from one sample, sequenced in a study of T cell repertoires in cytomegalovirus infection. TCRdb processed the reads anew with MiXCR; each CDR3 protein has one entry. This sample carries around 140,000 distinct CDR3 sequences, about 6.5% of them seen once, and the ten largest clones take around 17%. Sequencing used PBMCs. These receptors came from a human donor in good health (CMV status not recorded). Some clones in this sample may be carry-over from other donors' samples. CDR3s include the opening cysteine and the closing phenylalanine or tryptophan. The D gene is left open where the match is weak. Only part of the rows carry a size: once, few, many, or a class if the clone is expanded.

CDR3aa: CASSLGQGLDTQYF
CDR3nt: TGTGCTAGCAGTCTCGGACAGGGACTTGATACGCAGTATTTT
j_gene: TRBJ2-3
abundance: .
d_gene: TRBD1
v_gene: TRBV7-7

CDR3aa: CSASRLGGNQETQYF
CDR3nt: TGCAGTGCCAGCCGCCTAGGGGGCAACCAAGAGACCCAGTACTTC
j_gene: TRBJ2-5
abundance: .
d_gene: TRBD1
v_gene: TRBV20-1

CDR3aa: CASSFTGTSTDTQYF
CDR3nt: TGTGCCAGCAGCTTCACCGGGACCAGCACAGATACGCAGTATTTT
j_gene: TRBJ2-3
abundance: many
d_gene: .
v_gene: TRBV12-3/TRBV12-4

CDR3aa: CASSLTQQANYGYTF
CDR3nt: TGTGCCAGCAGCTTAACACAGCAAGCTAACTATGGCTACACCTTC
j_gene: TRBJ1-2
abundance: .
d_gene: .
v_gene: TRBV7-9

CDR3aa: CASSQSTGDQPQHF
CDR3nt: TGTGCCAGCAGTCAGTCGACAGGAGATCAGCCCCAGCATTTT
j_gene: TRBJ1-5
abundance: .
d_gene: .
v_gene: TRBV28

CDR3aa: CASSPGRGRPGELFF
CDR3nt: TGTGCCAGCAGTCCTGGGAGGGGGCGTCCGGGGGAGCTGTTTTTT
j_gene: TRBJ2-2
abundance: few
d_gene: .
v_gene: TRBV6-2/TRBV6-3

CDR3aa: CASSHGTFSSYEQYF
CDR3nt: TGTGCCAGCAGCCACGGGACTTTTAGCTCCTACGAGCAGTACTTC
j_gene: TRBJ2-7
abundance: .
d_gene: .
v_gene: TRBV3-1

CDR3aa: CASTSGGELFF
CDR3nt: TGTGCCAGCACCTCCGGAGGGGAGCTGTTTTTT
j_gene: TRBJ2-2
abundance: many
d_gene: .
v_gene: TRBV7-2

CDR3aa: CAISVTVDYEQYF
CDR3nt: TGTGCCATCAGTGTGACAGTGGACTACGAGCAGTACTTC
j_gene: TRBJ2-7
abundance: few
d_gene: .
v_gene: TRBV10-3

CDR3aa: CASSSRLGAYEQYF
CDR3nt: TGCGCCAGCAGCTCCCGACTCGGAGCCTACGAGCAGTACTTC
j_gene: TRBJ2-7
abundance: many
d_gene: .
v_gene: TRBV5-1

CDR3aa: CASSFWAGNQPQHF
CDR3nt: TGTGCCAGCAGTTTCTGGGCAGGCAATCAGCCCCAGCATTTT
j_gene: TRBJ1-5
abundance: many
d_gene: .
v_gene: TRBV12-3/TRBV12-4

CDR3aa: CASTPVGTNTEAFF
CDR3nt: TGTGCCAGTACCCCAGTAGGAACGAACACTGAAGCTTTCTTT
j_gene: TRBJ1-1
abundance: many
d_gene: .
v_gene: TRBV19

CDR3aa: CASSTGTGVEAFF
CDR3nt: TGTGCCAGCAGTACCGGGACAGGGGTAGAAGCTTTCTTT
j_gene: TRBJ1-1
abundance: many
d_gene: TRBD1
v_gene: TRBV12-3/TRBV12-4

CDR3aa: CASSLVRGGTDTQYF
CDR3nt: TGTGCCAGCAGCTTAGTCCGTGGGGGCACAGATACGCAGTATTTT
j_gene: TRBJ2-3
abundance: many
d_gene: .
v_gene: TRBV7-2

CDR3aa: CSVLLAEQSSYEQYF
CDR3nt: TGCAGCGTGCTATTGGCGGAACAAAGCTCCTACGAGCAGTACTTC
j_gene: TRBJ2-7
abundance: few
d_gene: .
v_gene: TRBV29-1

CDR3aa: CASKSGLVDTGELFF
CDR3nt: TGTGCCAGCAAATCCGGACTAGTTGACACCGGGGAGCTGTTTTTT
j_gene: TRBJ2-2
abundance: .
d_gene: TRBD2
v_gene: TRBV3-1

CDR3aa: CASSLRSGYQKTQYF
CDR3nt: TGTGCCAGCAGCTTGCGGTCAGGGTATCAGAAGACCCAGTACTTC
j_gene: TRBJ2-5
abundance: many
d_gene: .
v_gene: TRBV7-2

CDR3aa: CASSSGTSTYEQYF
CDR3nt: TGTGCCAGCAGCTCCGGGACTAGTACCTACGAGCAGTACTTC
j_gene: TRBJ2-7
abundance: many
d_gene: TRBD2
v_gene: TRBV7-3

CDR3aa: CASSQGPRGRETQYF
CDR3nt: TGTGCCAGCAGCCAGGGACCCCGTGGAAGGGAGACCCAGTACTTC
j_gene: TRBJ2-5
abundance: few
d_gene: .
v_gene: TRBV7-9

CDR3aa: CASSLNPGNTEAFF
CDR3nt: TGTGCCAGCAGCCTCAATCCAGGGAACACTGAAGCTTTCTTT
j_gene: TRBJ1-1
abundance: many
d_gene: .
v_gene: TRBV11-1

CDR3aa: CASSEAAGELFF
CDR3nt: TGCGCCAGCAGTGAGGCTGCCGGGGAGCTGTTTTTT
j_gene: TRBJ2-2
abundance: many
d_gene: .
v_gene: TRBV10-2

CDR3aa: CASRKLPPGQGHGYTF
CDR3nt: TGTGCCAGCAGGAAACTACCCCCGGGACAGGGCCATGGCTACACCTTC
j_gene: TRBJ1-2
abundance: many
d_gene: TRBD1
v_gene: TRBV2

CDR3aa: CAAGQGRETQYF
CDR3nt: TGTGCCGCCGGACAGGGACGCGAGACCCAGTACTTC
j_gene: TRBJ2-5
abundance: many
d_gene: TRBD1
v_gene: TRBV6-2/TRBV6-3

CDR3aa: CASSKESEQFF
CDR3nt: TGCGCCAGCAGTAAAGAGAGTGAGCAGTTCTTC
j_gene: TRBJ2-1
abundance: many
d_gene: .
v_gene: TRBV5-1

CDR3aa: CASSFSPWRGLTGELFF
CDR3nt: TGTGCCAGCAGCTTCTCCCCTTGGCGGGGGTTAACCGGGGAGCTGTTTTTT
j_gene: TRBJ2-2
abundance: many
d_gene: TRBD2
v_gene: TRBV7-2

CDR3aa: CASSLTSGGYEQYF
CDR3nt: TGTGCCAGCAGCTTAACTAGCGGGGGGTACGAGCAGTACTTC
j_gene: TRBJ2-7
abundance: many
d_gene: TRBD2
v_gene: TRBV7-8

CDR3aa: CAISAGGQETQYF
CDR3nt: TGTGCCATCAGTGCGGGGGGGCAAGAGACCCAGTACTTC
j_gene: TRBJ2-5
abundance: few
d_gene: TRBD2
v_gene: TRBV10-3